This T cell receptor (beta chain) was sequenced in a study of shared clonotypes between healthy human individuals (TCRdb year 2020). Notes on the research overall: Two women and a few men aged 18 to 49 years were included in the cohort. Per donor, three plates each were used for CD4 naive and CD4 memory, two for CD8 naive, and one for CD8 memory. To estimate repertoire size and how much clonotype sharing occurs between individuals, the study deeply sequenced the blood TCR repertoires of about five healthy adults. Different laboratories and diverse techniques were used to prepare libraries and sequence TCR repertoires, to increase sequencing depth and limit assay-specific biases. Each donor's leukapheresis produced roughly between roughly 0.94 and 9.5 billion PBMCs. Here is what the overall study found, with its caveats: When several donors were compared, the shared fraction of clonotypes was about 5.4% for naive CD4, around 3.5% for naive CD8, roughly 2.5% for memory CD4, and 0.35% to 0.4% for memory CD8. The genetic and exposure-history diversity represented was limited by the small number of donors. Rarefaction of sorted-subset datasets indicated incomplete sequencing despite the large sequencing depth. Compared with non-shared clonotypes, the clonotypes found in all four sorted-subset donors had higher generation probabilities. Pairwise subsampling led to the expectation that sequencing depth would affect the degree of clonotype sharing among donors. Naive subsets generally had larger estimated clonotype richness than memory subsets. Only blood was sampled, and tissue TCR repertoires likely differ from those in blood.

Healthy HIV-negative adults with no recently reported acute infections or vaccinations were included as donors. All donors were Caucasian adults living in Nashville, Tennessee, USA. CD4+ T cells were enriched through magnetic negative selection, after which naive cells were positively selected on CD45RA and the remaining negative fraction served as the memory subset. After blood collection by leukapheresis, PBMCs were isolated using Ficoll-Histopaque density gradient centrifugation and then cryopreserved in the vapor phase of liquid nitrogen. Analytical flow cytometry was used to check the purity and quantity of every magnetically sorted T cell population. From each sorted fraction, genomic DNA was isolated and quantified by UV absorbance on a Nanodrop 2000c. Using the deep immunoSEQ assay, multiplex PCR amplified TCR CDR3 regions from genomic DNA. Genomic DNA extracted from each cell subset was distributed evenly over all wells of several immunoSEQ 96-well plates, and each plate served as one replicate. For sorted subsets, each replicate PCR was loaded with about 200 ng genomic DNA, equivalent to 30,000 to 35,000 T cell genomes. Purified libraries were quantified with a Qubit 3.0 fluorometer, sized on a Bioanalyzer 2100, and re-quantified with the KAPA Library Quantification kit. Every immunoSEQ 96-well plate was sequenced on a separate single-read 150-cycle Illumina NextSeq 550 flow cell. The authors' analysis ran thus. Because the immunoSEQ output included only junctional sequences and no quality scores, the filtering could not be the same as the filtering used for full-length reads. To assign V/J genes and CDR3, sequences were annotated against IMGT germline references using PyIR, a Python wrapper for IgBLAST v1.9. Reads were filtered out if the reads had weak V/J assignments (E-value above 1e-6), no CDR3, stop codons, out-of-frame junctions, or ambiguous translated residues. A V3J clonotype was defined by an identical inferred V gene, J gene, and CDR3 amino acid sequence. Percentage overlap between repertoires was calculated by dividing the number of shared unique clonotypes by the size of the smaller repertoire. Three approaches were used to assess repertoire richness: RTK rarefaction, the Chao1 estimator, and Recon v2.1 estimates of unobserved clonotypes. Generation probabilities were computed with OLGA for all TCRbeta clonotypes obtained by the gDNA method from a few donors. Sourced from immuneACCESS, this table was stored by TCRdb with only in-frame sequences that have V and J called. A share of the clones is absent; for the studies checked, an unresolved V gene accounts for under half, and the remainder has no known explanation. V and J calls and clone size come straight from that table; D and trimming were deduced from the DNA. This sample is represented by some 2,000,000 clones; 85% to 95% of them were singletons. Roughly 0.13% of the sample is held by the ten biggest clonotypes.

For this clone: No cognate antigen has been identified for it. No much larger clone is present one base from it, and per-base qualities are unavailable.

Reading the germline V gene gives CDR1 SGHTA and CDR2 FQGNSA. V and J are trimmed by 4 bases and 3 bases, and the gene matches miss 5 bases of the junction. The CDR3 measures 16 amino acids from cysteine to phenylalanine. Only the CDR3 DNA stays, 48 bases, in frame from base 1. Sequenced sample: naive CD4+ T cells sorted from blood. Explained via the paper, the cell subset or site label denotes: CD45RA+ positively selected. This sequence was found in a young man in good health. The rearrangement joined TRBV7-2 to TRBJ2-3; a stretch of 12 junction bases matches TRBD2. The DNA sequence is as follows: TGTGCCAGCAGCTCAACCGGGACTAGCGGGACAGATACGCAGTATTTT. This gives the protein CASSSTGTSGTDTQYF.